This T cell receptor (beta chain) came from a study of cytomegalovirus exposure and HLA in healthy donors. It was with 60 Vbeta and 13 Jbeta primers that the PCR ran. TCRdb's copy holds only in-frame clones and misses some; the assay was immunoSEQ multiplex PCR. The data show 150,000 to 200,000 clones, with around two thirds seen just once and about 10% held by the top ten. This clone was detected only once. Its antigen is unidentified. This CDR3 is also generated by other DNA sequences in the sample. Notes on the study in general: A later analysis found TCR association rates differed by HLA locus, highest for DRB1 and lowest for HLA-C. As a later analysis showed, a missense DCLRE1C variant was linked to trimming of TCR beta V- and J-genes.

The CDR3 has 14 amino acids. Germline V gives CDR1 SGHVS, CDR2 FNYEAQ. V was pared by 5 bases and J by 5 bases, with 8 bases of the junction left unmatched. This chain uses TRBV7-6 with TRBJ2-5, with 7 bases identical to TRBD1. Sequencing input: PBMCs. This TCR was sampled from a man younger than 45 in good health and CMV-seropositive. The CDR3 DNA follows: TGTGCCAGCAGCCTACGACAGGGCGGGGAGACCCAGTACTTC. Translated: CASSLRQGGETQYF.